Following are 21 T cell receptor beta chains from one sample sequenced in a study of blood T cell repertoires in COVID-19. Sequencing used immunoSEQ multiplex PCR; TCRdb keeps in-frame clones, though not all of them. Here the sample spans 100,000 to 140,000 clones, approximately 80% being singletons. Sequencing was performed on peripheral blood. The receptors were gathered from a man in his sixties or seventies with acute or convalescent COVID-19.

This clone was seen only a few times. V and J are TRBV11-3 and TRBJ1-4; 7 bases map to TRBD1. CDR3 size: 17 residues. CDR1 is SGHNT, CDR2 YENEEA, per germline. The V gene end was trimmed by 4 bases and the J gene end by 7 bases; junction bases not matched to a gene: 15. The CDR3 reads CASSYDRAFWLCEKLFF. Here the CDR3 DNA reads TGTGCCAGCAGCTACGACAGGGCGTTTTGGCTTTGTGAAAAACTGTTTTTT.

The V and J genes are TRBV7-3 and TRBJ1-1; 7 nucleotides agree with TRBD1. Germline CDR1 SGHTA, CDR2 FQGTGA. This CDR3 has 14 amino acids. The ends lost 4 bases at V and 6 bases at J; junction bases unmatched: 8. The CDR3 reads CASSSPDRASEAFF. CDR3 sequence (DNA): TGTGCCAGCAGCTCCCCCGACAGGGCGTCTGAAGCTTTCTTT.

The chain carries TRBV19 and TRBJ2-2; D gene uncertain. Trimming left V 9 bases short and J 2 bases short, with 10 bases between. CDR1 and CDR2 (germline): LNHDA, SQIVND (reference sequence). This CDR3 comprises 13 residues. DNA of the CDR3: TGTGCCAGCGAGACATATAACACCGGGGAGCTGTTTTTT. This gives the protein CASETYNTGELFF.

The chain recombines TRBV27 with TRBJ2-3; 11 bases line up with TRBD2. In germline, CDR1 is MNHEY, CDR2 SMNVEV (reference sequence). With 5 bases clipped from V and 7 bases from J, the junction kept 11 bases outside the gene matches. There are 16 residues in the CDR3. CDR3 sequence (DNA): TGTGCCAGCAGTCCAACTACTAGCGGGGGTCGAAATACGCAGTATTTT. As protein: CASSPTTSGGRNTQYF.

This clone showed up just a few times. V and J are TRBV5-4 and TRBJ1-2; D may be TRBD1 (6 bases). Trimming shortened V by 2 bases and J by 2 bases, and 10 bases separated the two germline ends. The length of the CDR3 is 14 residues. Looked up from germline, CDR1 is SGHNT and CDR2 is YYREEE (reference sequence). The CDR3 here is CASSLMQGNYGYTF. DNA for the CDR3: TGTGCCAGCAGCTTAATGCAGGGGAACTATGGCTACACCTTC. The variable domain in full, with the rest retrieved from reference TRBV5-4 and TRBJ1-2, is ETGVTQSPTHLIKTRGQQVTLRCSSQSGHNTVSWYQQALGQGPQFIFQYYREEENGRGNFPPRFSGLQFPNYSSELNVNALELDDSALYLCASSLMQGNYGYTFGSGTRLTVV.

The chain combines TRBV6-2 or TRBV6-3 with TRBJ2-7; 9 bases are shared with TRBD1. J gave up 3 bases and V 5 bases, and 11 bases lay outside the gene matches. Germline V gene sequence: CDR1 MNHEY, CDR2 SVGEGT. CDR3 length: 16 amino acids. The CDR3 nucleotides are TGTGCCAGCAGTGGCCCACAGGGGGCCAATGTCTACGAGCAGTACTTC. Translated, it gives CASSGPQGANVYEQYF.

Written as DNA, the CDR3 is TGTGCCAGCAGCCACACCCCAGCGGGGGCTACAGATACGCAGTATTTT. Translated: CASSHTPAGATDTQYF. This chain links TRBV5-5 with TRBJ2-3; TRBD2 agrees at 8 bases. The CDR3 runs 16 residues. Germline V gene lookup returns CDR1 SGHKS and CDR2 YYEKEE (reference sequence). With 4 bases clipped from V and 3 bases from J, the junction kept 10 bases outside the gene matches.

The CDR3 region has the DNA TGTGCCAGCAGCGTAGAATTTGCGGGGAGTAGCACAGATACGCAGTATTTT. Amino acid sequence: CASSVEFAGSSTDTQYF. This chain joins TRBV9 and TRBJ2-3, with D possibly TRBD2 on 6 matching bases. The V and J ends lost 0 bases and 0 bases respectively, with 14 bases between them. The CDR3 is made up of 17 amino acids. Germline V gene data show CDR1 as SGDLS and CDR2 as YYNGEE.

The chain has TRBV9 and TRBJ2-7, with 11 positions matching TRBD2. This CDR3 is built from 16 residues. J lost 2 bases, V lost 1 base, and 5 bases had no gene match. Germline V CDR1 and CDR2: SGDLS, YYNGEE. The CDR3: CASSVSGTSGPYEQYF. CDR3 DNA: TGTGCCAGCAGCGTATCCGGGACTAGCGGCCCCTACGAGCAGTACTTC. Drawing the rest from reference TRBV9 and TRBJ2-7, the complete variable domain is DSGVTQTPKHLITATGQRVTLRCSPRSGDLSVYWYQQSLDQGLQFLIQYYNGEERAKGNILERFSAQQFPDLHSELNLSSLELGDSALYFCASSVSGTSGPYEQYFGPGTRLTVT.

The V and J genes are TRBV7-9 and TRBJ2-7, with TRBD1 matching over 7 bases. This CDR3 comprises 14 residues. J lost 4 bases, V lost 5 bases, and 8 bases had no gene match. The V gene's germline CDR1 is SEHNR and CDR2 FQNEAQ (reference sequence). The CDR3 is CASSLAGTAYEQYF. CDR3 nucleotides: TGTGCCAGCAGCCTGGCCGGGACAGCATACGAGCAGTACTTC.

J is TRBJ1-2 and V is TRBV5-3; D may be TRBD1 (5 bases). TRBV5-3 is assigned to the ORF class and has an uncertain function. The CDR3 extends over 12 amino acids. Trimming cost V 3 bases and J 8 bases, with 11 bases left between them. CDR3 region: CARSSRGSGYTF. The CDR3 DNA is TGTGCCAGAAGCTCCCGGGGGAGCGGCTACACCTTC.

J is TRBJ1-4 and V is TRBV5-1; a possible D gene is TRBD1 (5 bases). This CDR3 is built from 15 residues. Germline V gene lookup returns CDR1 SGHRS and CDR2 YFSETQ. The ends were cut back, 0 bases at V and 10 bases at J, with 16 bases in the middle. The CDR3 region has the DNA TGCGCCAGCAGCTTGGGTACGGCCAGGGATGGAAAACTGTTTTTT. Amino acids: CASSLGTARDGKLFF.

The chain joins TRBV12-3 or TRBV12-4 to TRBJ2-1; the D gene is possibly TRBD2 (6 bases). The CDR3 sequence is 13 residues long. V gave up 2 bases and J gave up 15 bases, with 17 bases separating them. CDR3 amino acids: CASSLREAPALFF. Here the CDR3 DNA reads TGTGCCAGCAGTTTAAGGGAGGCCCCAGCTTTGTTCTTC.

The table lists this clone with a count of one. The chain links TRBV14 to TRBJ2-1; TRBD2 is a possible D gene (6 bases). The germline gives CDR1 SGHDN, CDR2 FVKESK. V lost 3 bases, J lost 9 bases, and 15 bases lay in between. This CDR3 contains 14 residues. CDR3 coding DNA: TGTGCCAGCAGCCAGACTAGTACTCTAGGTGAGCAGTTCTTC. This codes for CASSQTSTLGEQFF.

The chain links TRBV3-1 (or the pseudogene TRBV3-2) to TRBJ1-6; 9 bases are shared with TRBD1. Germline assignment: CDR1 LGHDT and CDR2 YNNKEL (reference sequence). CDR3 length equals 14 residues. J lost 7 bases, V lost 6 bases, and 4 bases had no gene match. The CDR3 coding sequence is TGTGCCAGCAGTGTTGGGACAGGGAATTCACCCCTCCACTTT. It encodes CASSVGTGNSPLHF.

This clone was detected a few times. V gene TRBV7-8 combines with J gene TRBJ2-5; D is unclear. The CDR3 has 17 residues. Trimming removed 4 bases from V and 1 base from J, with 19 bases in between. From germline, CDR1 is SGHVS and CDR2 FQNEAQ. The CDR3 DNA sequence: TGTGCCAGCAGCTCAACCACCCTTTGGCAACCCCAAGAGACCCAGTACTTC. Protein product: CASSSTTLWQPQETQYF.

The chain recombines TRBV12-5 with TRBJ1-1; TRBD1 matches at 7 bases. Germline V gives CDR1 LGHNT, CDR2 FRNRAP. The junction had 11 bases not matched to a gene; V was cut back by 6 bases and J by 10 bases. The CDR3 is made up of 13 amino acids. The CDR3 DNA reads TGTGCTAGTGGCCACGAGACAGGGTGGGGAGCTTTCTTT. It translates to CASGHETGWGAFF.

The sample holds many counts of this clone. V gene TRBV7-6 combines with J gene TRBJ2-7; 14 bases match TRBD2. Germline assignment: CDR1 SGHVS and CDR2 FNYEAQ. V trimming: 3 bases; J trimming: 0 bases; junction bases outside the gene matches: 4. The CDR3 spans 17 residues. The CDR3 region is CASSLTSGGASSYEQYF. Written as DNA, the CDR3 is TGTGCCAGCAGCTTGACTAGCGGGGGGGCGAGCTCCTACGAGCAGTACTTC.

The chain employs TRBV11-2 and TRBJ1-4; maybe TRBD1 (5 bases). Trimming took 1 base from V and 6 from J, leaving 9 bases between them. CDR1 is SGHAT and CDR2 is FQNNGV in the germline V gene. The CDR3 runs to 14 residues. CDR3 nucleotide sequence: TGTGCCAGCAGCTTAGGGGGGGGTTATGAAAAACTGTTTTTT. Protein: CASSLGGGYEKLFF.

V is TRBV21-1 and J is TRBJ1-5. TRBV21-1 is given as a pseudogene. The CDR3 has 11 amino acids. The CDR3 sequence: CAGGGNQPQHF. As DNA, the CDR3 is TGTGCCGGGGGGGGCAATCAGCCCCAGCATTTT.

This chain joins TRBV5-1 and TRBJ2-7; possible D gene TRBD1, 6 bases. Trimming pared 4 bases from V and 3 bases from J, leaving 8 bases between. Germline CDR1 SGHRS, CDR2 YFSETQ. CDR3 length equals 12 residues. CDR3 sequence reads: CASSRDIYEQYF. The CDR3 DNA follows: TGCGCCAGCAGCAGGGACATCTACGAGCAGTACTTC.